The 18 T cell receptor beta chains below were found in one sample sequenced in a study of beta chain features in type 1 diabetes. The study reverse transcribed the entire isolated RNA, so it sequenced expressed TCRB transcripts. Sequenced by immunoSEQ multiplex PCR; TCRdb stores in-frame clones only, minus some. Of hundreds of thousands of clones in the sample, about an eighth are singletons; the top ten hold 0.02% to 0.025%. For these TCRs, the target antigens are not known. Study outcomes and limitations: In all four CD4+ subsets, TCRB CDR3 length was significantly, moderately reduced in type 1 diabetes.

The material sequenced was naive CD4+ T cells from blood. Receptors originate from a man aged 18 to 29 with type 1 diabetes.

The V call is TRBV12-5, the J call TRBJ2-2; maybe TRBD1 (5 bases). The ends were cut back, 0 bases at V and 2 bases at J, with 10 bases in the middle. This CDR3 comprises 16 residues. In germline, CDR1 is LGHNT, CDR2 FRNRAP. This chain's CDR3 is CASGLVKGPNTGELFF. In nucleotides, the CDR3 is TGTGCTAGTGGTTTGGTAAAGGGGCCCAACACCGGGGAGCTGTTTTTT.

This chain joins TRBV5-6 and TRBJ2-7; tentatively, D is TRBD1 or TRBD2 (5 bases each). The CDR3 consists of 14 residues. The V gene lost 0 bases and the J gene lost 3 bases, with 10 bases spanning the gap. Per germline, CDR1 SGHDT and CDR2 YYEEEE. CDR3 sequence: CASSLAGTVYEQYF. In DNA, the CDR3 is TGTGCCAGCAGCTTGGCTGGGACCGTCTACGAGCAGTACTTC.

This chain connects TRBV6-4 to TRBJ1-2; unclear D gene. This CDR3 is 14 amino acids long. The germline V and J ends were trimmed by 0 bases and 6 bases, with 11 bases remaining between them. Germline V gene data show CDR1 as MRHNA and CDR2 as SNTAGT. The CDR3 sequence is CASSDSIPANGYTF. The CDR3 bases are TGTGCCAGCAGTGACTCAATACCAGCTAATGGCTACACCTTC.

The gene calls are TRBV19 and TRBJ2-6; possible D gene TRBD1, 6 bases. Germline values: CDR1 LNHDA, CDR2 SQIVND (reference sequence). The CDR3 consists of 12 residues. V was cut by 4 bases and J by 9 bases, with 7 bases left in between. The CDR3 protein is CASSRDINVLTF. For the CDR3, the DNA is TGTGCCAGTAGTAGGGACATCAACGTCCTGACTTTC.

The sample holds a few counts of this clone. The sample has other DNA sequences that encode this CDR3 too. This rearrangement joins TRBV20-1 to TRBJ1-1; no definite D call. CDR1 DFQATT and CDR2 SNEGSKA come from the germline V gene (reference sequence). The CDR3 runs 11 residues. The germline V and J ends were trimmed by 4 bases and 1 base, with 4 bases remaining between them. Written as DNA, the CDR3 is TGCAGTGCTACCGAGAACACTGAAGCTTTCTTT. It specifies CSATENTEAFF.

In its sample, this clone was seen a few times. The rearrangement links TRBV20-1 to TRBJ2-3, with D possibly being TRBD1 (5 bases). V lost 1 base, J lost 10 bases, and 9 bases lay in between. CDR3 length equals 11 residues. In germline, CDR1 is DFQATT, CDR2 SNEGSKA (reference sequence). CDR3 DNA sequence: TGCAGTGCTAGAGGACAGTCCGCGCAGTATTTT. Protein: CSARGQSAQYF.

This clone has just a few counts. The chain employs TRBV15 and TRBJ1-2; D is unclear. The germline V gene has CDR1 LNHNV and CDR2 YYDKDF (reference sequence). The CDR3 has 16 amino acids. Trimming removed 3 bases at V and 8 bases at J, with 22 bases between. The CDR3, as DNA: TGTGCCACCAGCAGGCAGGACCCGCGGTCAGCGAGGGGCTACACCTTC. As protein: CATSRQDPRSARGYTF.

V gene TRBV14 combines with J gene TRBJ2-1, with TRBD1 identical over 7 bases. The CDR3 loop spans 16 amino acids. V was pared by 6 bases and J by 1 base, with 9 bases of the junction left unmatched. CDR1 is SGHDN and CDR2 is FVKESK in the germline V gene. This CDR3 reads CASRRTTGKSYNEQFF. The DNA for the CDR3 is TGTGCCAGCAGACGGACGACAGGGAAGTCCTACAATGAGCAGTTCTTC.

The V call is TRBV7-9, the J call TRBJ1-6, with TRBD1 identical over 11 bases. This CDR3 is built from 17 residues. Looked up from germline, CDR1 is SEHNR and CDR2 is FQNEAQ (reference sequence). Trimming at V came to 3 bases and at J to 8 bases, leaving 9 bases not matched to a gene. CDR3 coding DNA: TGTGCCAGCAGCTTTACCACCGGGACAGGGGGTTATTCACCCCTCCACTTT. Protein product: CASSFTTGTGGYSPLHF. Combining the CDR3 with reference TRBV7-9 and TRBJ1-6 gives the whole variable domain DTGVSQNPRHKITKRGQNVTFRCDPISEHNRLYWYRQTLGQGPEFLTYFQNEAQLEKSRLLSDRFSAERPKGSFSTLEIQRTEQGDSAMYLCASSFTTGTGGYSPLHFGNGTRLTVT.

The chain carries TRBV5-4 and TRBJ1-1; 10 positions match TRBD1. This CDR3 spans 17 amino acids. V lost 0 bases, J lost 5 bases, and 10 bases stayed unmatched. CDR1 is SGHNT and CDR2 is YYREEE in the germline V gene (reference sequence). Here the CDR3 reads CASSLVLGQGVLTEAFF. In DNA, the CDR3 is TGTGCCAGCAGCTTGGTTTTAGGACAGGGGGTGTTAACTGAAGCTTTCTTT.

In this sample, this clone turned up a few times. This chain uses TRBV25-1 with TRBJ2-3, with unresolved D. Germline V gene sequence: CDR1 MGHDK, CDR2 SYGVNS. This CDR3 spans 15 amino acids. Trimming cost V 4 bases and J 2 bases, with 13 bases left between them. CDR3 region: CASSGLLEDTDTQYF. CDR3 DNA sequence: TGTGCCAGCAGTGGTCTACTTGAGGACACAGATACGCAGTATTTT.

The J gene is TRBJ1-2, the V gene TRBV5-1; 9 positions match TRBD1. J lost 6 bases, V lost 0 bases, and 3 bases had no gene match. The CDR3 is 14 residues long. CDR1 and CDR2 (germline): SGHRS, YFSETQ. DNA for the CDR3: TGCGCCAGCAGCTTGGGGACAGGGGAAAATGGCTACACCTTC. Translation: CASSLGTGENGYTF.

Only a few counts were recorded for this clone. V gene TRBV2 combines with J gene TRBJ2-2; TRBD1 is a possible D gene (6 bases). The CDR3 consists of 16 residues. Trimming took off 3 bases at V and 0 bases at J, with 11 bases between the two ends. Germline-derived CDR1 and CDR2 are SNHLY and FYNNEI. CDR3 region: CASSDRWTANTGELFF. The CDR3 region has the DNA TGTGCCAGCAGTGATCGGTGGACAGCGAACACCGGGGAGCTGTTTTTT.

The genes are TRBV21-1 and TRBJ2-1; the table's D call, TRBD1, has no DNA check behind it. TRBV21-1 is termed a pseudogene. This CDR3 is 13 amino acids long. As DNA, the CDR3 is TGTGCCAGCAGCACCTCAGGGAAAAATGAGCAGTTCTTC. This codes for CASSTSGKNEQFF.

The chain links TRBV4-1 to TRBJ1-1; weak D call: TRBD1 (5 bases). There are 12 residues in the CDR3. V was trimmed by 1 base and J by 8 bases, leaving 8 bases between them. CDR1 is MGHRA and CDR2 is YSYEKL in the germline V gene. The CDR3 DNA reads as TGCGCCAGCAGCCAAGCTGACAGCGAAGCTTTCTTT. Translation: CASSQADSEAFF.

There are a few counts of this clone. Other DNA sequences in this sample translate to the same CDR3. V and J are TRBV18 and TRBJ2-5; D is ambiguous. V shed 0 bases and J shed 4 bases, with 3 bases lying between them. CDR1 is KGHSH and CDR2 is LQKENI in the germline V gene. This CDR3 spans 12 amino acids. For the CDR3, the DNA is TGTGCCAGCTCACCACCGCTAGAGACCCAGTACTTC. It is translated as CASSPPLETQYF.

This clone showed up just a few times. Here the CDR3 DNA reads TGTGCCAGCAGAAACCGGGACAGGGACTCCAAGTCCCAGTACTTC. This gives the protein CASRNRDRDSKSQYF. The chain uses TRBV2 and TRBJ2-5; 9 bases fit TRBD1. V lost 6 bases, J lost 9 bases, and 14 bases stayed unmatched. The CDR3 loop spans 15 amino acids. CDR1 and CDR2 (germline): SNHLY, FYNNEI.

V gene TRBV13 combines with J gene TRBJ1-4, with 9 bases matching TRBD1. Germline CDR1 and CDR2: PRHDT and FYEKMQ (reference sequence). The CDR3 is 17 residues long. J gave up 3 bases and V 5 bases, and 10 bases lay outside the gene matches. CDR3 DNA: TGTGCCAGCAGCCCTGTCCCGGGACAGGGAGCTAATGAAAAACTGTTTTTT. Protein product: CASSPVPGQGANEKLFF.